This TCR beta chain was obtained from a study of technical replicates of blood from a handful of donors. The germline gives CDR1 MDHEN, CDR2 SYDVKM. The CDR3 length is 12 residues. Deletions cut 6 bases from V and 0 bases from J, with 5 bases between. This table comes from immunoSEQ multiplex PCR, and its TCRdb copy is limited to in-frame clones, with some not included. The sample lists under 85,000 clones; roughly 96% were seen once. This chain connects TRBV28 to TRBJ1-1; D is perhaps TRBD1 (5 bases). The sequenced sample consisted of T cells isolated from PBMCs. The receptor's source is a human donor in good health. The CDR3 loop is CASRTVNTEAFF. The DNA of the CDR3 is TGTGCCAGCAGGACAGTGAACACTGAAGCTTTCTTT.